This TCR beta chain originates from a study of cytomegalovirus exposure and HLA in healthy donors (TCRdb year 2017). The study in broad terms: An earlier analysis of approximately 640 of the donors reported 276 Gb of sequence data and 117 million unique TCR beta sequences from 190 million or so T cells. The number of typed donors differed by locus: about 620-640 for A, B, C, DRB1 and DQB1; approximately 530 for DQA1; 606 for DPA1; and around 470 for DPB1. To predict cytomegalovirus infection status, the study combined high-throughput TCR immunosequencing, statistical association of individual TCRs with disease status, and machine learning. Along with the roughly 700-subject first cohort, a separate validation cohort of over a hundred different subjects was used. The study aimed to test whether cataloging public T cell receptors could reveal signatures of past pathogen exposure. Using immunosequencing, the study profiled T cell repertoires from about 620 subjects and related those repertoires to cytomegalovirus serostatus. In an earlier analysis of 500 to 650 of the donors, high-throughput TCR beta sequencing was used to judge whether each TCR beta V gene segment behaved as functional or pseudogenic. About five DR-DQ haplotypes were handled as single units for association and clustering because linkage in the cohort was strong. HLA typing covered class I and class II loci at four-digit resolution. Among 350 to 400 genotyped donors of the cohort, an average of roughly 240,000 unique TCR beta nucleotide sequences were sequenced per donor, around 18% of them non-productive. Donor age, sex, ethnicity and CMV serostatus were compiled together with the repertoire data. Approximately 310 gigabases of sequencing data and tens of millions of unique TCR sequences were included in an early release covering 500 to 750 HLA-typed donors. Genome-wide SNP genotypes for about 55% of the 666 donors were used in a later genetic analysis, which treated that subset as a discovery cohort. In the later analysis, no new phenotypic data were used to find candidate immune exposures; instead, reliance was placed on TCR beta sequences and their occurrence across donors. The genetic ancestry cluster associated with self-reported Caucasian donors included 81% of the approximately 400 genotyped donors. In a later analysis, previously published TCR beta repertoires from 550 to 750 donors were re-analyzed and high-resolution HLA genotyping was added so that TCR occurrence patterns could be studied. All discovery cohort repertoires had been generated on a single sequencing platform. The research as a whole found: According to a later analysis, most CMV-associated TCR beta chains appeared to be HLA-restricted, and the HLA associations seemed to be driven largely by CMV exposure. A few of the identified cytomegalovirus-associated TCR beta chains were confirmed in vitro to be specific for cytomegalovirus antigens. The 87-base-pair reads could not distinguish some IMGT-functional V segments, including TRBV6-2 and TRBV6-3, so those segments were excluded. Compared with equally common non-associated chains, HLA-associated TCR beta chains in a later analysis were more clonally expanded and had lower generation probabilities. Because HLA typing was unavailable for some donors at each locus, only the typed subset was used in association tests. A total of 150 to 200 TCR beta chains were listed by the study as associated with cytomegalovirus. According to a later analysis, parvovirus B19, influenza, CMV and Epstein-Barr virus appeared linked to several top co-occurrence clusters. For the cohort, immune exposure information was limited to CMV serostatus. Strong co-occurrence of HLA alleles, especially DR and DQ, made assigning TCR associations to individual alleles difficult. In a later genetic analysis, fewer N-insertions in productive TCRs were reported among donors in an Asian-associated ancestry cluster than the roughly 700-donor mean. The sequencing pipeline was judged likely to have produced a cluster of highly shared sequence variants as a technical artifact. In a later analysis, the rate of TCR association differed among HLA loci, with DRB1 alleles having the most associated TCRs and HLA-C alleles having the fewest. In an earlier analysis of around 600 of the donors, most TCR beta V segments appeared in productive rearrangements about 87% or about 30% of the time, broadly matching IMGT annotations. The cohort was sequenced for TCR beta chains only, and without alpha or paired-chain data the features that could be detected were limited. It was suggested by the authors that the approach could potentially be generalized to other disease states and immunological phenotypes. The presence/absence analyses assumed that sequencing depth was roughly uniform across donors, and that assumption may not be true. A further reported finding was that TCR beta sequences accurately predicted the HLA-A and HLA-B alleles for most subjects in the first cohort. Most TCR sequences were seen in very few donors, while some public TCRs were found in many individuals. Fewer than 20 rarely observed V segments, including chromosome 9 orphons, were excluded from the earlier analysis of some 590 of the donors because counts were too low. Cytomegalovirus status was reported to be diagnosed by the classifier with high specificity and sensitivity in both the original and validation cohorts. At a false discovery rate of 0.05, a later analysis linked under 20,000 TCR beta sequences to specific HLA alleles. Linkage disequilibrium might explain the correlated functional status among segregating V segments, but an unknown experimental factor could not be ruled out. In a later genetic analysis, a missense DCLRE1C variant was associated with V-gene and J-gene trimming of TCR beta chains, and the association was replicated in an independent cohort.

V is pared back by 3 bases and J by 0 bases, with 10 bases lying between the germline termini. CDR3 length: 15 amino acids, cysteine to phenylalanine. Kept here is only the CDR3 DNA, which spans 45 bases and is read in frame from base 1. CDR1 and CDR2, looked up from the germline V gene, are MDHEN and SYDVKM. In total, just over 650 healthy bone marrow donors made up the cohort. Cohort members were all nominally healthy when sampled, although unrecorded immune exposures were likely present. The donor tested CMV seronegative and was one of the 352 seronegative cohort members. Each donor provided a peripheral blood sample, and peripheral blood mononuclear cells were used for TCR beta sequencing. The Qiagen DNeasy Blood Extraction Kit was used to extract genomic DNA from the blood cell samples. Of note for this clone: Its binding antigen is unknown. No base quality information exists; no much larger clone differs at one position.

The library was generated by the immunoSEQ multiplex PCR assay. For the multiplex PCR, a mixture combining 60 forward primers for TCR Vbeta segments and 13 reverse primers for TCR Jbeta segments was used. The CDR3 region of rearranged TCR beta genes was amplified from genomic DNA by a multiplex PCR assay. The amplified TCR beta libraries were sequenced on the Illumina HiSeq System as 87-base-pair reads. The paper's data handling went like this. A later analysis tallied tens of millions of unique TCR beta chains across the 666 repertoires, and about 10 million of those chains were shared by two or more donors. Raw reads were error-corrected and collapsed into unique sequences with a nearest-neighbor algorithm that merged closely related sequences to remove PCR and sequencing errors. Alignment of CDR3 sequences to IMGT reference sequences was used to assign V, D and J gene segments. For a sequence to be retained, a match of at least six nucleotides to both a V gene segment and a J gene segment was required. A rearrangement counted as productive if the CDR3 had no stop codons and remained in frame with V and J, and every other rearrangement counted as non-productive. Following IMGT convention, CDR3 was defined as the stretch from the second conserved V-encoded cysteine up to the conserved J-encoded phenylalanine. The earlier analysis of about 640 of the donors excluded any sequence lacking an unambiguous match to a single V gene segment. In an earlier analysis of approximately 590 of the donors, a V segment was called functional when productive rearrangements were above 56.7%, and segregating when the standard deviation between donors exceeded 5%. To diagnose cytomegalovirus status from the catalog of TCR beta chain sequences, a statistical classification framework was built. A later analysis assigned V and J genes by comparing TCR nucleotide sequences with IMGT/GENE-DB human TR gene sequences. A later analysis assigned CDR3 sequences and most-parsimonious VDJ recombination scenarios with the TCRdist pipeline. In a later analysis, each TCR beta chain was defined by its CDR3 amino acid sequence together with its V-gene family, and reads lacking a unique V-gene family were excluded. To address suspected cross-contamination and a sequencing artifact, a later analysis removed roughly 580 highly shared, low-generation-probability nucleotide sequences. For each public chain, a later analysis derived a clonal expansion index from normalized ranks of inferred template counts within each repertoire. In a later analysis, generation probabilities were computed using a VDJ recombination model fitted to out-of-frame rearrangements, and the results were checked against IGoR. In a later analysis, hypergeometric tests were used to score TCR-TCR, TCR-HLA and TCR-CMV co-occurrence, with a repertoire-size bias correction applied to TCR pairs. False discovery rates were estimated in a later analysis by permuting HLA or CMV assignments 20 times. A later analysis grouped co-occurring TCRs with DBSCAN, adding TCRdist sequence similarity when clustering within HLA-allele-positive subsets. Co-occurrence clustering excluded repertoires with fewer than 30,000 or more than 120,000 public chains, plus five with anomalous nucleotide sharing. TCRdb re-hosts the immuneACCESS table, in-frame sequences only. Its copies lack some clones; in the studies checked, an unresolved V gene accounts for under half of them, and the cause for the rest is not known. V and J calls and clone size follow that table, whereas D and trimming were derived from the DNA. Across this sample there are around 140,000 clones, with roughly three quarters seen only once. 1.3% to 1.5% of the sample is taken by the ten largest.

In this chain, TRBV28 is recombined with TRBJ2-3; there is no confident call for the D gene. This clonotype originated in a woman in her thirties or forties in good health and CMV-seronegative. The sequencing input was PBMCs. The CDR3 loop reads CASSFAGLSTDTQYF. The nucleotide sequence reads TGTGCCAGCAGTTTTGCCGGGTTAAGCACAGATACGCAGTATTTT.